The text below deals with one T cell receptor beta chain. Its antigen is still unknown. Generated by immunoSEQ multiplex PCR, the TCRdb table keeps only in-frame clones and is missing some. The sample comprises some 65,000 clones, around 86% of which are singletons, and more than 1.5% rests with the top ten. The data originate from a study of CD4 T cells in relation to SARS-CoV-2 and coronaviruses. In the study overall: The restricting HLA molecule for shared crossreactive spike epitopes was mapped. Study conclusions and caveats: In roughly 65% of donors, memory CD4+ clonotypes crossrecognized SARS-CoV-2 and at least one common cold coronavirus spike.

Unexposed donor CD4+ T cells date from about 2011-2018, before the COVID-19 pandemic. Naive and memory CD4+ T cells were separated from cryopreserved PBMCs. Germline V gene data show CDR1 as WNHNN and CDR2 as SYGVQD (reference sequence). V shed 3 bases, J shed 8 bases, and the junction held 11 bases outside the gene matches. CDR3 length: 16 amino acids. The clonotype originates from a human donor in good health. The sequencing input was memory CD4+ T cells from PBMCs. J is TRBJ1-4 and V is TRBV10-1; 8 nucleotides line up with TRBD1. CDR3 region: CASSERRTGWEEKLFF. The CDR3 nucleotides read TGCGCCAGCAGTGAAAGGAGGACAGGGTGGGAGGAAAAACTGTTTTTT.